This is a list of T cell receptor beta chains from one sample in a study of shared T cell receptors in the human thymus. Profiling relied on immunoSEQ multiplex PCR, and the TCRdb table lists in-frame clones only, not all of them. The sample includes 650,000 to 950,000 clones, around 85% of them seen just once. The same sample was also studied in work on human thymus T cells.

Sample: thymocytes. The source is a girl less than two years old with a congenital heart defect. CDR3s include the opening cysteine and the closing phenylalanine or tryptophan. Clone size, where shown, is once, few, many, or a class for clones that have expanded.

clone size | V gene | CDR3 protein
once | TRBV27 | CASSSGQPLTTNEKLFF
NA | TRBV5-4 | CASSPRQETQYF
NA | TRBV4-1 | CASSQGGIGTQYF
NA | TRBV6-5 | CATHGQGGSYNEQFF
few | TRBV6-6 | CASQDRGDSTDTQYF
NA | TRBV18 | CASSAPTGMSTGELFF
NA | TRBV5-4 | CASSPRDSEKNGYTF
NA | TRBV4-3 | CASSQDRGKDRTKTEAFF
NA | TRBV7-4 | CASSRVGQGVGGYTF
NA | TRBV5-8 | CASSFDRRNYGYTF
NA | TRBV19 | CASSTGGRKETQYF
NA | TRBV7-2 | CASRLRDRGNTEAFF
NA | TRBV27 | CASIGNTGRQYF
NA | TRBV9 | CASSVVASGGNEQFF
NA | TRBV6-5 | CASNGGVIGTDTQYF
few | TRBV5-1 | CASSTGLEGPVDVYGYTF
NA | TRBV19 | CASSIPQGAMKEAFF
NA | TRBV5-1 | CASSWGGPQRPVGYTF
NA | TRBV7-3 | CASSLGQGWTGELFF
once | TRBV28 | CASSLDRGPIMPQHF
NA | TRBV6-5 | CASSRDRDSGNTIYF
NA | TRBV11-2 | CASSLGRLGHDF
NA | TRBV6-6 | CASSSEDGSYGYTF
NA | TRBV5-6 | CASSAPLTGGPYEQYF
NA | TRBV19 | CASSILAPTGNTEAFF
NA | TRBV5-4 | CASSLDRGWGNTIYF
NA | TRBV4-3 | CASSQGCGQPNQPQHF
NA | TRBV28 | CASSENPGGAANEQYF
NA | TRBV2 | CASSSPWTGFYEQYF